The text below deals with one TCR beta chain. Its antigen specificity is not known. Base-call qualities are not available, and no considerably larger clone is one nucleotide away. The entry originates in a study of blood T cell repertoires in COVID-19 (TCRdb year 2020). Concerning the study at large: Samples covering the acute and convalescent phases of COVID-19 were provided by collaborators in the United States, Italy and Spain. Subjects who had been exposed to COVID-19, were actively infected with it, or had recovered from it provided the deeply sampled blood TCRbeta repertoires that made up the dataset. The sample metadata nearly always contained a de-identified subject ID, COVID-19 status, age in years and sex. Samples came from the ongoing ImmuneRACE study (first 160 participants) plus 1,254 subjects from 6 global collaborators. HLA class I and class II types, where available, came from metadata supplied by the sample provider rather than from assay-based typing. A freely available public database, intended as a resource for researchers studying the immune response to SARS-CoV-2, is where the repertoires were released. The material from the prospective study consisted of cDNA or gDNA derived from T cells, B-cell-depleted T cells, or PBMCs. The investigation overall reported the following: How much clinical and demographic metadata was included differed by source and by participant, and the metadata was provided uncurated.

Including cysteine and phenylalanine, the CDR3 has 13 amino acids. Solely the CDR3 DNA is kept, with 39 bases framed from the first base. In the germline V gene (reference sequence), CDR1 corresponds to LNHNV and CDR2 to YYDKDF. V is clipped by 8 bases and J by 1 base, and the sequence between their germline boundaries is 11 bases long. The immunoSEQ Assay, a bias-controlled multiplex PCR, was used to amplify TCRbeta CDR3 regions from genomic DNA. As for how the authors treated the data: The number of nucleated cells in each sample was estimated from the amplification of reference gene primers within the assay. To quantify the absolute abundance of each unique TCRbeta CDR3 rearrangement, sequence reads were collapsed and filtered. For each sample, productive Simpson clonality was calculated by taking the square root of Simpson's diversity index across productive rearrangements. The clones in this table, taken by TCRdb from immuneACCESS, are in-frame only. Not every clone is retained; where verified, under half of the shortfall comes from an unresolved V gene, and the cause of the rest is unknown. The V and J calls and clone size were taken over from that table, and D and trimming were inferred from the DNA. This sample holds around 120,000 clones; 80% to 90% were observed only once. Clones ranked in the top ten supply about 34% of the sample.

Collaborating institutions collected whole blood in K2EDTA tubes following their own protocols. For TCRbeta analysis, collaborator samples were shipped as frozen whole blood, as isolated PBMCs, or as DNA extracted from either sample type. Sequenced sample: peripheral blood. This clonotype originated in an elderly woman with acute or convalescent COVID-19. The chain uses TRBV15 and TRBJ1-1; no D segment can be confidently identified. At the DNA level, the sequence is TGTGCCACCGGTCTGCTAAGGAACACTGAAGCTTTCTTT. Its protein reads: CATGLLRNTEAFF.